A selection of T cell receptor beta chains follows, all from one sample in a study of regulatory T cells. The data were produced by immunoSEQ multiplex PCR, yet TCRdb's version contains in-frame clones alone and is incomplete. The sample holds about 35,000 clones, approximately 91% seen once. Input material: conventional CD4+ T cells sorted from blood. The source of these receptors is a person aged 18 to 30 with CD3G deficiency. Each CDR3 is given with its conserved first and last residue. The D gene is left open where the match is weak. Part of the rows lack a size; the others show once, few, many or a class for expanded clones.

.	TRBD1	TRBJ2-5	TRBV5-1	CASSLVGTGQETQYF	TGCGCCAGCAGCTTGGTCGGGACAGGGCAAGAGACCCAGTACTTC
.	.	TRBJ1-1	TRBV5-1	CASRDGAPNTEAFF	TGCGCCAGCAGGGACGGAGCCCCGAACACTGAAGCTTTCTTT
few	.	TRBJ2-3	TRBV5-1	CASSLASASTDTQYF	TGCGCCAGCAGCTTGGCCTCTGCTAGCACAGATACGCAGTATTTT
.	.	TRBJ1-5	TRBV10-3	CAISEGDQPQHF	TGTGCCATCAGTGAGGGCGATCAGCCCCAGCATTTT
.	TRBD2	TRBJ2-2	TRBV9	CASSHGLVDGELFF	TGTGCCAGCAGCCACGGACTAGTCGACGGGGAGCTGTTTTTT
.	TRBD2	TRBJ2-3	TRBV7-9	CASSVVPLTSGGTDTQYF	TGTGCCAGCAGTGTAGTCCCCCTGACTAGCGGGGGCACAGATACGCAGTATTTT
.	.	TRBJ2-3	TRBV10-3	CAISRGSTDTQYF	TGTGCCATCAGCCGGGGATCCACAGATACGCAGTATTTT
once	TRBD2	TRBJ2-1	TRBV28	CASSLLAGMAYKNEQFF	TGTGCCAGCAGTCTACTAGCGGGCATGGCTTATAAGAATGAGCAGTTCTTC
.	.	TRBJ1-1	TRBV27	CASSRPGRSEAFF	TGTGCCAGCAGTCGCCCCGGACGCAGTGAAGCTTTCTTT
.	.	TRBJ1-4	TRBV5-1	CASSLSSSYEKLFF	TGCGCCAGCAGCTTGAGCAGCTCCTATGAAAAACTGTTTTTT
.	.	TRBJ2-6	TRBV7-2	CASSLAGLGANVLTF	TGTGCCAGCAGCTTAGCAGGGCTCGGGGCCAACGTCCTGACTTTC
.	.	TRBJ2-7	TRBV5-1	CASSMTGLGEQYF	TGCGCCAGCAGCATGACAGGCCTGGGAGAGCAGTACTTC
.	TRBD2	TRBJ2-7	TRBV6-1	CASRASGRVEQYF	TGTGCCAGCAGGGCTAGCGGGAGAGTCGAGCAGTACTTC
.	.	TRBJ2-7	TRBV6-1	CASSEGGGLIGYEQYF	TGTGCCAGCAGTGAAGGGGGCGGCCTAATAGGGTACGAGCAGTACTTC
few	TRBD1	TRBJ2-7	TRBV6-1	CASSGANRGRYEQYF	TGTGCCAGCAGTGGGGCCAACAGGGGGCGATACGAGCAGTACTTC
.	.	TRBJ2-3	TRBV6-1	CASNDDGRTDTQYF	TGTGCCAGCAACGACGACGGACGCACAGATACGCAGTATTTT
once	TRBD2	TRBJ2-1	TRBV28	CASSTGTSGYNEQFF	TGTGCCAGCAGTACCGGGACTAGCGGATACAATGAGCAGTTCTTC
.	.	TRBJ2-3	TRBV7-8	CASSAGRTDTQYF	TGTGCCAGCAGCGCAGGTCGGACAGATACGCAGTATTTT
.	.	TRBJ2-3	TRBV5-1	CASSLSASDTQYF	TGCGCCAGCAGCTTGAGTGCGTCAGATACGCAGTATTTT
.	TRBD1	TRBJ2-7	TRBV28	CASSLTGGYEQYF	TGTGCCAGCAGTTTAACAGGGGGCTACGAGCAGTACTTC
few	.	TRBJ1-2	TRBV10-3	CAIRNPGGHITF	TGTGCCATCAGAAATCCGGGAGGTCATATAACCTTC
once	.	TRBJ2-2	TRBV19	CASSILPNTGELFF	TGTGCCAGTAGTATACTCCCGAACACCGGGGAGCTGTTTTTT
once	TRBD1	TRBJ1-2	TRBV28	CASSFTGGASYGYTF	TGTGCCAGCAGTTTCACAGGGGGCGCAAGCTATGGCTACACCTTC
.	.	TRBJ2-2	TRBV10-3	CAIRPLPTGELFF	TGTGCCATCAGACCACTACCCACCGGGGAGCTGTTTTTT
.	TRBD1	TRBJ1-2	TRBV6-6	CASSLGQGGGYTF	TGTGCCAGCAGTCTCGGACAGGGGGGAGGCTACACCTTC
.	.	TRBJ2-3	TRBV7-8	CASSVGTYLADTQYF	TGTGCCAGCAGCGTCGGGACCTACTTGGCAGATACGCAGTATTTT
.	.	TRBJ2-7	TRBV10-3	CATKGTHVRQYF	TGTGCCACCAAGGGGACGCACGTCAGGCAGTACTTC
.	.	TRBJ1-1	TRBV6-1	CASSEYQRGTEAFF	TGTGCCAGCAGTGAATATCAACGGGGGACTGAAGCTTTCTTT
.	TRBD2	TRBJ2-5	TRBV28	CASSWGTKETQYF	TGTGCCAGCAGCTGGGGGACTAAAGAGACCCAGTACTTC
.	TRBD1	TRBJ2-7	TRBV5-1	CASSVRPGQGAYEQYF	TGCGCCAGCAGCGTGAGACCGGGACAGGGGGCTTACGAGCAGTACTTC
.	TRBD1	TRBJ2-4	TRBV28	CASSSRTGVKNIQYF	TGTGCCAGCAGTTCCCGGACAGGGGTCAAAAACATTCAGTACTTC
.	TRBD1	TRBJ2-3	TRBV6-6	CASSLPGQDGYTQYF	TGTGCCAGCAGTCTTCCGGGACAGGACGGGTATACGCAGTATTTT
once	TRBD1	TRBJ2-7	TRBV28	CASSTGQGAYEQYF	TGTGCCAGCAGCACTGGACAGGGGGCCTACGAGCAGTACTTC
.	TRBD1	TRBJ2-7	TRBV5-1	CASSLYPGQHYEQYF	TGCGCCAGCAGCTTGTATCCGGGACAGCACTACGAGCAGTACTTC
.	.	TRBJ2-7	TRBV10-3	CAIKESSSTEQYF	TGTGCCATCAAAGAATCGTCTTCGACGGAGCAGTACTTC